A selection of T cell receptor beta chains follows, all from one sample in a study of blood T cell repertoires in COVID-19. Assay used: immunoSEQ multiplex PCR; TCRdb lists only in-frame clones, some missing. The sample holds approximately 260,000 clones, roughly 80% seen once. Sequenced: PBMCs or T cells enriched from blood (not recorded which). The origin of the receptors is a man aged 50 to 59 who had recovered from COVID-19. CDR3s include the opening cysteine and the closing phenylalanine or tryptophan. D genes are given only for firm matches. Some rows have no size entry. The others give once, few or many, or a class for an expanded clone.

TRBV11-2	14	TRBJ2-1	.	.	TGTGCCAGCAGACCCTCGAGCTCCTACAATGAGCAGTTCTTC	CASRPSSSYNEQFF
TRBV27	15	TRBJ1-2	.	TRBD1	TGTGCCAGCGGGGAGAGACAGGGGCATCTCTATGGCTACACCTTC	CASGERQGHLYGYTF
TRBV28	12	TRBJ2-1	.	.	TGTGCCAGCAGTTTAGGACTGGGTGAGCAGTTCTTC	CASSLGLGEQFF
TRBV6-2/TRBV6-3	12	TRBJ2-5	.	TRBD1	TGTGCCAGCAGCCGGACAGGGGTGACCCAGTACTTC	CASSRTGVTQYF
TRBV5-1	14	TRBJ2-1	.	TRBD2	TGCGCCAGCAGCCTCCGGGACTACTACAATGAGCAGTTCTTC	CASSLRDYYNEQFF
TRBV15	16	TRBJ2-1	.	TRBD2	TGTGCCACCGTTGGACTAGCGGGGGCCTTATACAATGAGCAGTTCTTC	CATVGLAGALYNEQFF
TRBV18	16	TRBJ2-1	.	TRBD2	TGTGCCAGCTCACCACCTAGCGGGGGGCCCTACAATGAGCAGTTCTTC	CASSPPSGGPYNEQFF
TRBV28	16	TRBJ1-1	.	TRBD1	TGTGCCAGCAGCCTAGGGGGGACAGGGGGCATCACTGAAGCTTTCTTT	CASSLGGTGGITEAFF
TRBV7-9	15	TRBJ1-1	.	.	TGTGCCAGCAGCTTAGGTCTGGGGGCAGGCGCTGAAGCTTTCTTT	CASSLGLGAGAEAFF
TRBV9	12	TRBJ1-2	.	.	TGTGCCAGCAGCCCTGCCGGAGGCGGCTACACCTTC	CASSPAGGGYTF
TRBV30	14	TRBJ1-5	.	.	TGTGCCTGGAGTGCTCTGAGGGGGAATCAGCCCCAGCATTTT	CAWSALRGNQPQHF
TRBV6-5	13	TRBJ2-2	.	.	TGTGCCAGCCGAAAGGGGCTTACCGGGGAGCTGTTTTTT	CASRKGLTGELFF
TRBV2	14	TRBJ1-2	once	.	TGTGCCACCGCTACAGGCGAAAGGCATCGAGGCTACACCTTC	CATATGERHRGYTF
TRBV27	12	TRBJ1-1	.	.	TGTGCCAGTCGTCTAGGGAACACTGAAGCTTTCTTT	CASRLGNTEAFF
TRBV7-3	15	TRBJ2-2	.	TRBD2	TGTGCCAGCAGCCCCGGACTAGTGCTCGCCGGGGAGCTGTTTTTT	CASSPGLVLAGELFF
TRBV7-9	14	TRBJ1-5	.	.	TGTGCCAGCAGCTCCGACAGACGCAATCAGCCCCAGCATTTT	CASSSDRRNQPQHF